These 28 T cell receptor beta chains came from one sample sequenced in a study of CD4 T cells in relation to SARS-CoV-2 and coronaviruses. The unexposed donors gave CD4+ T cells in about 2010-2019, prior to COVID-19. Some clones are missing from TCRdb's copy, which holds only in-frame ones; the method was immunoSEQ multiplex PCR. Of around 69,000 clones in the sample, less than 95% were seen once. The specimen was naive CD4+ T cells from PBMCs. Documented subset: naive CD4+ T cells isolated by negative enrichment. The receptors stem from a human donor in good health.

This chain uses TRBV19 with TRBJ2-1; 9 bases match TRBD2. V was clipped by 3 bases and J by 6 bases; unmatched bases: 9. The germline CDR1 and CDR2 sequences are LNHDA and SQIVND (reference sequence). The CDR3 is made up of 16 amino acids. CDR3: CASSIVAGALVNEQFF. CDR3 in DNA: TGTGCCAGTAGTATTGTAGCGGGAGCCTTGGTCAATGAGCAGTTCTTC.

The CDR3 here is CASSQAPSGGLYF. Written as DNA, the CDR3 is TGTGCCAGCAGCCAAGCCCCATCGGGAGGGTTGTATTTT. V gene TRBV3-1 (or the pseudogene TRBV3-2) combines with J gene TRBJ2-3, with 8 positions matching TRBD2. The CDR3 consists of 13 residues. In germline, CDR1 is LGHDT, CDR2 YNNKEL (reference sequence). Unmatched junction bases numbered 8, after V lost 1 base and J lost 14 bases.

J is TRBJ2-1 and V is TRBV4-1, with TRBD2 matching 10 bases. This CDR3 region has 17 residues. The junction had 9 bases not matched to a gene; V was cut back by 4 bases and J by 3 bases. Per germline, CDR1 MGHRA and CDR2 YSYEKL. The DNA of the CDR3 is TGCGCCAGCAGCCCCTCTAGCGGGAGTACTCACTACAATGAGCAGTTCTTC. Protein sequence: CASSPSSGSTHYNEQFF.

The CDR3 nucleotides are TGCGCCAGCAGCTTGGTCGGGCGCGACACCGGGGAGCTGTTTTTT. It translates to CASSLVGRDTGELFF. This rearrangement joins TRBV5-1 to TRBJ2-2; D unclear. This CDR3 has 15 residues. The germline V gene has CDR1 SGHRS and CDR2 YFSETQ. V was shortened by 0 bases and J by 3 bases, with 9 bases between the two germline ends.

In DNA form, the CDR3 reads TGTGCCAGCAGCCCACACCTAGCGGGGGGCTACAATGAGCAGTTCTTC. Its protein is CASSPHLAGGYNEQFF. The V call is TRBV7-9, the J call TRBJ2-1; 11 bases are a match to TRBD2. The J segment lost 3 bases and the V segment lost 5 bases, leaving 6 bases of the junction unmatched. Germline assignment: CDR1 SEHNR and CDR2 FQNEAQ (reference sequence). There are 16 residues in the CDR3.

This sequence joins TRBV5-8 and TRBJ2-7; 8 bases map to TRBD1. CDR1 and CDR2 (germline): SGHTS, YDEGEE. The CDR3 spans 14 residues. Trimming took 5 bases from V and 3 from J; bases not matched to a gene: 7. CDR3 nucleotides: TGTGCCAGCAGGATATGGGGGACAGGCTACGAGCAGTACTTC. It codes for CASRIWGTGYEQYF.

V gene TRBV7-8 combines with J gene TRBJ2-6; D unresolved. Trimming pared 6 bases from V and 2 bases from J, leaving 11 bases between. Germline lookup yields CDR1 SGHVS and CDR2 FQNEAQ. The CDR3 loop spans 15 amino acids. This CDR3 is CASRPPWAGANVLTF. The DNA for the CDR3 is TGTGCCAGCAGACCTCCCTGGGCTGGGGCCAACGTCCTGACTTTC.

Only one count was recorded for this clone. This chain uses TRBV28 with TRBJ2-1, with D possibly matching TRBD2 (5 bases). CDR1 is MDHEN and CDR2 is SYDVKM in the germline V gene. Trimming left V 6 bases short and J 6 bases short, with 15 bases between. The CDR3 has 14 residues. The CDR3 sequence is CASRGPTRSNEQFF. Here the CDR3 DNA reads TGTGCCAGCAGAGGGCCTACTAGGTCCAATGAGCAGTTCTTC.

V usage is TRBV28 and J usage is TRBJ1-5; tentatively, D is TRBD1 (5 bases). Germline CDR1 MDHEN, CDR2 SYDVKM. Trimming took 0 bases from V and 2 from J, leaving 5 bases between them. There are 14 residues in the CDR3. In nucleotides, the CDR3 is TGTGCCAGCAGTTTATGGGGGGGCAATCAGCCCCAGCATTTT. As protein: CASSLWGGNQPQHF. The whole variable domain, filled in from reference TRBV28 and TRBJ1-5, reads DVKVTQSSRYLVKRTGEKVFLECVQDMDHENMFWYRQDPGLGLRLIYFSYDVKMKEKGDIPEGYSVSREKKERFSLILESASTNQTSMYLCASSLWGGNQPQHFGDGTRLSIL.

The genes are TRBV18 and TRBJ2-3; 7 positions match TRBD2. This CDR3 region has 16 residues. Germline CDR1 is KGHSH and CDR2 is LQKENI. With 2 bases clipped from V and 1 base from J, the junction kept 6 bases outside the gene matches. The CDR3 nucleotides read TGTGCCAGCTCACCATTTCCTACTAGCGGCACAGATACGCAGTATTTT. Residues: CASSPFPTSGTDTQYF. The full variable domain, completed using reference TRBV18 and TRBJ2-3, is NAGVMQNPRHLVRRRGQEARLRCSPMKGHSHVYWYRQLPEEGLKFMVYLQKENIIDESGMPKERFSAEFPKEGPSILRIQQVVRGDSAAYFCASSPFPTSGTDTQYFGPGTRLTVL.

V is TRBV10-2 and J is TRBJ2-3, with 8 bases fitting TRBD2. CDR1 is WSHSY, CDR2 SAAADI, per germline. The CDR3 is made up of 15 amino acids. The ends lost 6 bases at V and 9 bases at J; junction bases unmatched: 14. CDR3 sequence (DNA): TGCGCCAGCAGACGGGAGGGGAAGGATGTGGAGACGCAGTATTTT. It is translated as CASRREGKDVETQYF.

The chain uses TRBV6-5 and TRBJ2-7; D might be TRBD1 or TRBD2, each matching 6 bases. Trimming shortened V by 5 bases and J by 0 bases, and 14 bases separated the two germline ends. The CDR3 covers 15 residues. CDR1 is MNHEY, CDR2 SVGAGI, per germline. The CDR3 DNA follows: TGTGCCAGCAGTCGAGGGGGGTCCAGCTCCTACGAGCAGTACTTC. Residues: CASSRGGSSSYEQYF.

Here the CDR3 reads CASSSKSLYEQYF. The CDR3 bases are TGTGCCAGCAGCTCGAAGTCCCTCTACGAGCAGTACTTC. The V gene is TRBV5-4, the J gene TRBJ2-7, with D unresolved. The V gene's germline CDR1 is SGHNT and CDR2 YYREEE (reference sequence). CDR3 size: 13 residues. Trimming took 3 bases from V and 3 from J, leaving 10 bases between them. The whole variable domain, remainder taken from reference TRBV5-4 and TRBJ2-7, is ETGVTQSPTHLIKTRGQQVTLRCSSQSGHNTVSWYQQALGQGPQFIFQYYREEENGRGNFPPRFSGLQFPNYSSELNVNALELDDSALYLCASSSKSLYEQYFGPGTRLTVT.

The rearrangement joins TRBV18 to TRBJ2-5; 15 nucleotides agree with TRBD2. Looked up from germline, CDR1 is KGHSH and CDR2 is LQKENI. Losses at the gene ends were 3 bases for V and 4 bases for J; bases not matched to a gene: 3. The CDR3 is 16 amino acids. The CDR3 nucleotides are TGTGCCAGCTCACCCCCGGGACTAGCGGGAGGAGAGACCCAGTACTTC. Translation gives CASSPPGLAGGETQYF. Combining the CDR3 with reference TRBV18 and TRBJ2-5 gives the whole variable domain NAGVMQNPRHLVRRRGQEARLRCSPMKGHSHVYWYRQLPEEGLKFMVYLQKENIIDESGMPKERFSAEFPKEGPSILRIQQVVRGDSAAYFCASSPPGLAGGETQYFGPGTRLLVL.

V and J are TRBV6-5 and TRBJ2-7; 10 bases map to TRBD2. From germline, CDR1 is MNHEY and CDR2 SVGAGI. Germline trimming cut 2 bases from V and 9 bases from J; bases unmatched to any gene: 4. The CDR3 is made up of 13 amino acids. As DNA, the CDR3 is TGTGCCAGCAGTTACGACATAGCGGGAGGGCAGTACTTC. It is translated as CASSYDIAGGQYF.

The V and J genes are TRBV3-1 (or the pseudogene TRBV3-2) and TRBJ2-7; TRBD2 agrees at 7 bases. J gave up 4 bases and V 4 bases, and 13 bases lay outside the gene matches. The CDR3 runs 16 residues. Germline CDR1 reads LGHDT; CDR2 reads YNNKEL (reference sequence). CDR3 in amino acids: CASSPVGPSGNYEQYF. The CDR3, as DNA: TGTGCCAGCAGCCCCGTCGGTCCTAGCGGAAATTACGAGCAGTACTTC.

This chain uses TRBV19 with TRBJ2-1; D is undetermined. The CDR3 contains 15 residues. Germline loops: CDR1 LNHDA, CDR2 SQIVND (reference sequence). Trimming took off 4 bases at V and 7 bases at J, with 17 bases between the two ends. As DNA, the CDR3 is TGTGCCAGTAGTAATCAAGCGCGCGTCAATAATGAGCAGTTCTTC. Translating it yields CASSNQARVNNEQFF. Full variable domain (missing parts from reference TRBV19 and TRBJ2-1): DGGITQSPKYLFRKEGQNVTLSCEQNLNHDAMYWYRQDPGQGLRLIYYSQIVNDFQKGDIAEGYSVSREKKESFPLTVTSAQKNPTAFYLCASSNQARVNNEQFFGPGTRLTVL.

V usage is TRBV2 and J usage is TRBJ2-7; 10 bases match TRBD2. Losses at the gene ends were 5 bases for V and 4 bases for J; bases not matched to a gene: 11. The CDR3 runs to 16 residues. Germline CDR1 SNHLY, CDR2 FYNNEI. The CDR3 DNA reads as TGTGCCAGCAGTATAACTAGCGGGGTTACCCTTTACGAGCAGTACTTC. Translated, it gives CASSITSGVTLYEQYF.

The chain carries TRBV19 and TRBJ2-3, with D tentatively TRBD1 (5 bases). The CDR3 runs 17 residues. With 1 base removed from V and 4 bases from J, the gap between germline ends came to 18 bases. Germline values: CDR1 LNHDA, CDR2 SQIVND (reference sequence). The CDR3 DNA reads as TGTGCCAGTAGTATAGGAACCAGGGTCTTATCGGCAGATACGCAGTATTTT. As protein: CASSIGTRVLSADTQYF.

This clone has just one count. V and J are TRBV24-1 and TRBJ1-4; tentative D call: TRBD1 (6 bases). The germline gives CDR1 KGHDR, CDR2 SFDVKD. The ends were cut back, 9 bases at V and 4 bases at J, with 11 bases in the middle. The CDR3 is 13 amino acids. The CDR3, as DNA: TGTGCCACCTCAACAGGGTATAATGAAAAACTGTTTTTT. Encoded protein: CATSTGYNEKLFF.

The chain uses TRBV4-2 and TRBJ2-1; TRBD2 aligns across 14 bases. Per germline, CDR1 LGHNA and CDR2 YNFKEQ. Unmatched junction bases numbered 3, after V lost 1 base and J lost 7 bases. The CDR3 contains 16 residues. The CDR3 spells CASSQVGTSGSNEQFF. The CDR3 nucleotides read TGTGCCAGCAGCCAAGTTGGGACTAGCGGGAGTAATGAGCAGTTCTTC.

Written as DNA, the CDR3 is TGTGCCAGCAGTGATCGTCGGGCCAGCTACTATGGCTACACCTTC. Its translation is CASSDRRASYYGYTF. This sequence joins TRBV2 and TRBJ1-2; no firm D call. The CDR3 sequence is 15 residues long. The V end lost 3 bases, the J end lost 3 bases, and 14 bases lay between the germline ends. Germline lookup yields CDR1 SNHLY and CDR2 FYNNEI.

The chain uses TRBV5-4 and TRBJ1-2; the D is unclear. The CDR3 spans 13 residues. Trimming shortened V by 4 bases and J by 5 bases, and 12 bases separated the two germline ends. Germline V gene lookup returns CDR1 SGHNT and CDR2 YYREEE (reference sequence). The CDR3 DNA follows: TGTGCCAGCAGCCTCCCCGGGTTGTATGGCTACACCTTC. Encoded protein: CASSLPGLYGYTF.

The chain is built from TRBV27 and TRBJ2-7; TRBD1 agrees at 7 bases. CDR1 MNHEY and CDR2 SMNVEV come from the germline V gene (reference sequence). The CDR3 has 12 residues. V shed 4 bases, J shed 4 bases, and the junction held 1 base outside the gene matches. The CDR3 DNA follows: TGTGCCAGCAGTTCGGACAGGTACGAGCAGTACTTC. Amino acid sequence: CASSSDRYEQYF.

This chain connects TRBV11-3 to TRBJ2-2; D might be TRBD2 (6 bases). Germline CDR1 SGHNT, CDR2 YENEEA. This CDR3 has 15 amino acids. The ends were cut back, 3 bases at V and 1 base at J, with 9 bases in the middle. CDR3 sequence: CASSFGTLNTGELFF. CDR3 nucleotides: TGTGCCAGCAGCTTCGGGACTTTGAACACCGGGGAGCTGTTTTTT.

J is TRBJ2-7 and V is TRBV28; perhaps TRBD1 as D (6 bases). This CDR3 has 13 amino acids. Germline V gene sequence: CDR1 MDHEN, CDR2 SYDVKM. V was clipped by 8 bases and J by 3 bases, with 14 bases between them. In DNA form, the CDR3 reads TGTGCCAGCGGCAGGGGCGGAAACTACGAGCAGTACTTC. Protein: CASGRGGNYEQYF.

The rearrangement joins TRBV2 to TRBJ1-5, with D hard to call. The germline V and J ends were trimmed by 0 bases and 0 bases, with 6 bases remaining between them. Germline lookup yields CDR1 SNHLY and CDR2 FYNNEI. CDR3 length: 15 residues. The CDR3 reads CASSEAWGSNQPQHF. In DNA form, the CDR3 reads TGTGCCAGCAGTGAAGCGTGGGGTAGCAATCAGCCCCAGCATTTT.

V gene TRBV5-1 combines with J gene TRBJ1-2, with a tentative D call TRBD1 (6 bases). The CDR3 covers 15 residues. Germline CDR1 SGHRS, CDR2 YFSETQ. Trimming took off 7 bases at V and 0 bases at J, with 16 bases between the two ends. The CDR3: CASFPGGASNYGYTF. The DNA for the CDR3 is TGCGCCAGCTTCCCCGGGGGGGCATCTAACTATGGCTACACCTTC.